This section outlines one T cell receptor beta chain sequence together with its context. The data were taken from a study of blood T cell repertoires in COVID-19. Authors' analysis steps: Amplifying reference gene primers gave estimates of nucleated cell counts. Here immunoSEQ multiplex PCR was the method, and the copy in TCRdb shows in-frame clones only, minus some. V, J and clone size are those of that table, while D and trimming were read from the DNA. The sample includes 120,000 or so clones, around nine tenths of them seen just once. The CDR3 has 14 amino acids. The V gene's germline CDR1 is SGHRS and CDR2 YFSETQ. V lost 3 bases to trimming and J lost 7 bases; unmatched junction nucleotides: 4.

The sequencing sample was made of peripheral blood. This chain joins TRBV5-1 and TRBJ1-4; TRBD1 matches 9 bases. The clonotype was recovered from a woman of 80 years or more with acute or convalescent COVID-19. The CDR3 DNA follows: TGCGCCAGCAGCTCCGGACAGGGGAGTGAAAAACTGTTTTTT. This translates into CASSSGQGSEKLFF.